This is a list of T cell receptor beta chains from one sample in a study of molecular identifiers for immune sequencing clone quantification. TCRdb ran MiXCR on the PCR reads and lists one entry per CDR3 protein. The sample lists 600,000 to 650,000 distinct CDR3 sequences; 15% to 20% were seen once. The sample was naive CD8+ T cells from blood, with Jurkat cell RNA spiked in. Receptors originate from a human donor in good health. Some libraries in this study had Jurkat cell RNA spiked in. CDR3s include the opening cysteine and the closing phenylalanine or tryptophan. A D gene is named only where the DNA matches it firmly. Expanded clones get a size class; other rows say once, few or many, or leave the size out.

TRBV6-4	-	TRBJ2-2	-	TGTGCCAGCAGTGACAGGAGGGGCACCGGGGAGCTGTTTTTT	CASSDRRGTGELFF
TRBV7-9	many	TRBJ1-1	-	TGTGCCAGCAGCACACACGGCGATGCTTTCTTT	CASSTHGDAFF
TRBV15	many	TRBJ2-7	TRBD2	TGTGCCACCAGCAGAGATGGGGCCGCGGGGGGCGAGCAGTACTTC	CATSRDGAAGGEQYF
TRBV7-7	many	TRBJ2-5	-	TGTGCCAGCAGCTGGGGACTGAACCAAGAGACCCAGTACTTC	CASSWGLNQETQYF
TRBV7-9	-	TRBJ2-7	-	TGTGCCAGCAGCTTTATGGGGGATGAGCAGTACTTC	CASSFMGDEQYF
TRBV7-9	-	TRBJ2-1	-	TGTGCCAGCAGCTTCCCAGCGGAACACTCCTACAATGAGCAGTTCTTC	CASSFPAEHSYNEQFF
TRBV7-9	many	TRBJ2-7	-	TGTGCCAGCACCGCTGGGCCAGGGCCGTACGAGCAGTACTTC	CASTAGPGPYEQYF
TRBV9	many	TRBJ2-3	-	TGTGCCAGCAGCGTAGCTGTCGTATACCCCACAGATACGCAGTATTTT	CASSVAVVYPTDTQYF
TRBV6-1	-	TRBJ1-5	TRBD1	TGTGCCAGCAGTGACCGGACAGGGCCCATCGGGCCCCAGCATTTT	CASSDRTGPIGPQHF
TRBV7-2	many	TRBJ2-4	-	TGTGCCAGCAGCTTAGTCATACAGGCTCAGGGAAACATTCAGTACTTC	CASSLVIQAQGNIQYF
TRBV4-3	-	TRBJ2-6	-	TGCGCCAGCAGCCAAGATCATTTCAGGTCTGGGGCCAACGTCCTGACTTTC	CASSQDHFRSGANVLTF
TRBV2	-	TRBJ2-3	-	TGTGCCAGCCAGGGGCTATACACAGATACGCAGTATTTT	CASQGLYTDTQYF
TRBV28	few	TRBJ1-2	-	TGTGCCAGCAGTTTAGGGGAGAGTCGCTATGGCTACACCTTC	CASSLGESRYGYTF
TRBV6-5	many	TRBJ2-3	TRBD2	TGTGCCAGCAGCCCAGGCCTAGCGGGAGGGCCTAGGACAGATACGCAGTATTTT	CASSPGLAGGPRTDTQYF
TRBV4-1	few	TRBJ2-7	-	TGCGCCAGCAGCCAAGCCCCACCCTACGAGCAGTACTTC	CASSQAPPYEQYF
TRBV12-3/TRBV12-4	many	TRBJ1-1	TRBD1	TGTGCCAGCCACGGGCGTGACAGGGGAGCTGAAGCTTTCTTT	CASHGRDRGAEAFF
TRBV5-1	few	TRBJ1-2	-	TGCGCCAGCAGCTTGGGTCAGGGTTTTTATGGCTACACCTTC	CASSLGQGFYGYTF
TRBV27	few	TRBJ1-1	-	TGTGCCAGCAGTTATGGGGAGATAAACACTGAAGCTTTCTTT	CASSYGEINTEAFF
TRBV6-2/TRBV6-3	-	TRBJ2-3	-	TGTGCCAGCAGTTACCAACCCGATTCGGGCACAGATACGCAGTATTTT	CASSYQPDSGTDTQYF
TRBV27	many	TRBJ1-4	TRBD1	TGTGCCAGCAGTTTCACCGGGACAGGGGTCACTAATGAAAAACTGTTTTTT	CASSFTGTGVTNEKLFF
TRBV12-3/TRBV12-4	-	TRBJ2-5	TRBD2	TGTGCCTGCAGTTTGGAACTAGCGGTACAAGAGACCCAGTACTTC	CACSLELAVQETQYF
TRBV27	-	TRBJ2-7	-	TGTGCCAACAGTTTATCCCCCGCGTACGAGCAGTACTTC	CANSLSPAYEQYF
TRBV20-1	few	TRBJ2-7	TRBD1	TGCAGTGCTAGACCGACAGGGGGGTTGGGCTACGAGCAGTACTTC	CSARPTGGLGYEQYF
TRBV20-1	-	TRBJ2-7	-	TGCAGTGCTAGAGATCAGGGCTACGAGCGGTACTTC	CSARDQGYERYF
TRBV7-9	many	TRBJ1-3	TRBD1	TGTGCCAGCAGTTACACCGAGGGACAGGGGGCAGCTGGAAACACCATATATTTT	CASSYTEGQGAAGNTIYF
TRBV5-4	many	TRBJ2-7	-	TGTGCCAGCAGCTTCTCGCCCCTCTCCGAGCAGTACTTC	CASSFSPLSEQYF
TRBV15	-	TRBJ2-3	-	TGTGCCATCAGCAGACCTAAAGCGGAGAACACAGATACGCAGTACTTT	CAISRPKAENTDTQYF
TRBV30	many	TRBJ1-2	TRBD1	TGTGCCTGGAGTGTAGGGACAGGGGCTGGCTACACCTTC	CAWSVGTGAGYTF
TRBV6-5	-	TRBJ2-1	-	TGTGCCAGCGGTTACTCGGCTTGGACAGCTTACAATGAGCAGTTCTTC	CASGYSAWTAYNEQFF
TRBV6-5	many	TRBJ1-2	-	TGTGCCAGCAGTTTTACAGGATTATCCTATGGCTACACCTTC	CASSFTGLSYGYTF
TRBV11-2	-	TRBJ2-7	TRBD1	TGTGCCAGCAGCCCGGACAGGGCGTTTCCTTACGAGCAGTACTTC	CASSPDRAFPYEQYF
TRBV6-5	many	TRBJ2-7	-	TGTGCCAGCAGTTCCGGAACCCGATCCTACGAGCAGTACTTC	CASSSGTRSYEQYF
TRBV12-3/TRBV12-4	many	TRBJ2-2	TRBD2	TGTGCCAGCAGCATGCGCACTAGCGGAACCGGGGAGCTGTTTTTT	CASSMRTSGTGELFF
TRBV12-1	few	TRBJ2-7	-	TGTGCCAGCAGCTCCCTTGGGGCAGCCTACGAGCAGTACTTC	CASSSLGAAYEQYF
TRBV6-2/TRBV6-3	-	TRBJ2-7	TRBD2	TGTGCCAGCAGTTACTCGGCTAGCGGGGGGCCCGGTAACGAGCAGTACTTC	CASSYSASGGPGNEQYF
TRBV2	many	TRBJ1-2	-	TGTGCCAGCAGTGAATCGGAGCCTGGGATCGTAGACTCTAACTATGGCTACACCTTC	CASSESEPGIVDSNYGYTF
TRBV27	many	TRBJ2-2	-	TGTGCCAGCAGTTTACTATATTCAACTCCCGGGGAGCTGTTTTTT	CASSLLYSTPGELFF
TRBV4-2	-	TRBJ2-7	TRBD2	TGTGCCAGCAGCCAAGATAAACTAGCGGGGATCTACGAGCAGTACTTC	CASSQDKLAGIYEQYF
TRBV20-1	few	TRBJ1-2	-	TGCAGTGCTAGTGCGGGGTATGGCTACACCTTC	CSASAGYGYTF
TRBV5-8	-	TRBJ1-6	-	TGTGCCAGCAGGCTTCTCCAGGAGACTCGGGAGCCCCTCCACTTT	CASRLLQETREPLHF
TRBV6-5	many	TRBJ2-7	-	TGTGCCAGCAGTTACCCCGGGGGCCCCGGCGAGCAGTACTTC	CASSYPGGPGEQYF